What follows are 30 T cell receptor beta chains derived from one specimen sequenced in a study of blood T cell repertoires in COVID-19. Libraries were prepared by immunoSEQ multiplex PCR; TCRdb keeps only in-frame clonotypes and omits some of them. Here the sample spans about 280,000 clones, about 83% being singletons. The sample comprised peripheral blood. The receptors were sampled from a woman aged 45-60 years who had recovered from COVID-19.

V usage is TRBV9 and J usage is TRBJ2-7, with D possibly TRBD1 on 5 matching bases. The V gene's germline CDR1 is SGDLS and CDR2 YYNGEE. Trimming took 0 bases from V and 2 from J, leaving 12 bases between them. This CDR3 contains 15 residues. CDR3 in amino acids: CASSVAAGNAYEQYF. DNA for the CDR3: TGTGCCAGCAGCGTAGCGGCAGGGAATGCCTACGAGCAGTACTTC.

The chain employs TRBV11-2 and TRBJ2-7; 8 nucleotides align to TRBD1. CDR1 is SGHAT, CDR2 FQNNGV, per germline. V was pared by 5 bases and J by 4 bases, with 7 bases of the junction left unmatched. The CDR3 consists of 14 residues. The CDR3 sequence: CASSPRQGSYEQYF. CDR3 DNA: TGTGCCAGCAGCCCTAGACAGGGGTCGTACGAGCAGTACTTC.

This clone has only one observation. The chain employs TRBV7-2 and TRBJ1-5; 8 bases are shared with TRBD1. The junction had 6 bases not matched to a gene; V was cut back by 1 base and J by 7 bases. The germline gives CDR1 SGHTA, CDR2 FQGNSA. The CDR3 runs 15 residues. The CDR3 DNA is TGTGCCAGCAGCTTAGAAGGGAACAGGGGGCAGCCCCAGCATTTT. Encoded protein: CASSLEGNRGQPQHF.

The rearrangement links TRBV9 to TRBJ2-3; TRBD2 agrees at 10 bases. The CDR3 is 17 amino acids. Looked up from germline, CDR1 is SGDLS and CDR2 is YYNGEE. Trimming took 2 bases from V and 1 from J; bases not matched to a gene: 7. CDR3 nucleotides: TGTGCCAGCAGCGTCGGTAGCGGGGGGTTAGGCACAGATACGCAGTATTTT. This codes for CASSVGSGGLGTDTQYF.

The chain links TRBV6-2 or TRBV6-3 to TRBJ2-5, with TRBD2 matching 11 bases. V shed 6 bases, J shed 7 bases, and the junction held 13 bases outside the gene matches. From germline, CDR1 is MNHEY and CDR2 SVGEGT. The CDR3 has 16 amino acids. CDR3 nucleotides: TGTGCCAGCAGCACCCCCGCTAGCGGGGGGATGGGGACCCAGTACTTC. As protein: CASSTPASGGMGTQYF.

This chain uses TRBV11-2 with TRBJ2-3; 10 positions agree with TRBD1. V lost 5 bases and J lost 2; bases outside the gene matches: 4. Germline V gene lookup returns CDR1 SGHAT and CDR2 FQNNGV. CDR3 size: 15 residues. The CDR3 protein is CASSTDRGATDTQYF. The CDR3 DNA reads TGTGCCAGCAGCACGGACAGGGGGGCCACAGATACGCAGTATTTT.

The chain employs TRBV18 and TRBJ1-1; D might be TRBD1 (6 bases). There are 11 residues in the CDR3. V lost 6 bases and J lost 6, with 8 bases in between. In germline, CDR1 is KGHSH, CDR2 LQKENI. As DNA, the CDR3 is TGTGCCAGCTCCGAGGGGGCTGAAGCTTTCTTT. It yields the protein CASSEGAEAFF.

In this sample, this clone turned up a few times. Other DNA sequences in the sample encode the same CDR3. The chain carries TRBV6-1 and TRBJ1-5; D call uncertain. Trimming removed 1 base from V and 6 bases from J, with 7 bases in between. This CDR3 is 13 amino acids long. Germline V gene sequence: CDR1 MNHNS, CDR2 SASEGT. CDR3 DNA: TGTGCCAGCAGTGAAGAAGAGGGTCAGCCCCAGCATTTT. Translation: CASSEEEGQPQHF.

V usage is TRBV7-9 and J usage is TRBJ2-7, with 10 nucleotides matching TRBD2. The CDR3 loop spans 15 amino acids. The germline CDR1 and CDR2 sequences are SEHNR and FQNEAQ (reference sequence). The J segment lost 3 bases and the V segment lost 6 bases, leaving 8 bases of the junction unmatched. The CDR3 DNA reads TGTGCCAGCAGTCGAACTAGCGGGGTGATCTACGAGCAGTACTTC. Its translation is CASSRTSGVIYEQYF.

The CDR3 loop is CASSPTGTDYEQYF. The CDR3 region has the DNA TGTGCCAGCAGTCCTACCGGGACAGACTACGAGCAGTACTTC. The rearrangement links TRBV28 to TRBJ2-7, with 7 bases fitting TRBD1. Germline V gives CDR1 MDHEN, CDR2 SYDVKM. This CDR3 spans 14 amino acids. J lost 3 bases, V lost 5 bases, and 7 bases had no gene match.

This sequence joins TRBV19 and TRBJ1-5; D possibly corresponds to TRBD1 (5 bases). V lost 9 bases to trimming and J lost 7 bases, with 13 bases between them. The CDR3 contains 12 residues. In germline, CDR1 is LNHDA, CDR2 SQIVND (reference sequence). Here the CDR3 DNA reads TGTGCCAGCGGGGGGTCGGGACAGCCCCAGCATTTT. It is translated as CASGGSGQPQHF.

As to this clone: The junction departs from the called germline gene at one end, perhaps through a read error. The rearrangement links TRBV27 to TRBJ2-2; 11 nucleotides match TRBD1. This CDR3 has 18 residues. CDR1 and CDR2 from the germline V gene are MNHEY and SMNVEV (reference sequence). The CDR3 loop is CATSFPAAGQGGGGELFF. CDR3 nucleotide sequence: TGTGCCACCAGTTTCCCTGCTGCGGGACAGGGGGGAGGCGGGGAGCTGTTTTTT.

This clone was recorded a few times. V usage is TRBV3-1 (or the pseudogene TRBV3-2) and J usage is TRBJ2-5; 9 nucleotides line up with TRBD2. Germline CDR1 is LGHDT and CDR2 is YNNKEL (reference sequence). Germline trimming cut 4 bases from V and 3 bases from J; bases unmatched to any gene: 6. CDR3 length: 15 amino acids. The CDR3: CASSPALAGEETQYF. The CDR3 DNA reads TGTGCCAGCAGCCCCGCTTTAGCGGGGGAAGAGACCCAGTACTTC.

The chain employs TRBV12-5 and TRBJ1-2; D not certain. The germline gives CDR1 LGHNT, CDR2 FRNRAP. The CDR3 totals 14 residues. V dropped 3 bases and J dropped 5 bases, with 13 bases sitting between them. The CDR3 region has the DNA TGTGCTAGTGGTTTCTCCCCAGGAAGATATGGCTACACCTTC. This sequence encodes CASGFSPGRYGYTF.

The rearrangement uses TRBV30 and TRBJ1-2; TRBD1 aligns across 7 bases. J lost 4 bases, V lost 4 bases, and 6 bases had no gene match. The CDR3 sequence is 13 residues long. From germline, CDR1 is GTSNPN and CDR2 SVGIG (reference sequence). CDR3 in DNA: TGTGCCTGGAAACGACAGGGTACCTATGGCTACACCTTC. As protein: CAWKRQGTYGYTF.

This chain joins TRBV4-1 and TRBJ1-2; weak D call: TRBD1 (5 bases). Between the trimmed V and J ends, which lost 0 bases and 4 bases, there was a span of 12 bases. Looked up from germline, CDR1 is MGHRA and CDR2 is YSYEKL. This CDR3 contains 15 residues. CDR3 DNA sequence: TGCGCCAGCAGCCAAGATAGGGGCGGCTCCTATGGCTACACCTTC. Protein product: CASSQDRGGSYGYTF.

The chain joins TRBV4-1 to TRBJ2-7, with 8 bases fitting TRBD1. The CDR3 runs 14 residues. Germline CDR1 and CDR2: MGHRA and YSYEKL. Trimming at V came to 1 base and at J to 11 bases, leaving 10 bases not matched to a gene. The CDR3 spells CASSQGLLTGAEYF. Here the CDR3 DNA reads TGCGCCAGCAGCCAAGGCCTCCTGACAGGGGCGGAGTACTTC.

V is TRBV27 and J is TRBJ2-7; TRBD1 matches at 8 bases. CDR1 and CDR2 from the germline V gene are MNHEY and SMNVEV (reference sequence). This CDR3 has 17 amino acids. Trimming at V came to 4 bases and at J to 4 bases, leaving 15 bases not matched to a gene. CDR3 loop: CASSSKIPGGGRYEQYF. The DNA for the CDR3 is TGTGCCAGCAGTTCAAAAATTCCAGGGGGCGGGCGGTACGAGCAGTACTTC.

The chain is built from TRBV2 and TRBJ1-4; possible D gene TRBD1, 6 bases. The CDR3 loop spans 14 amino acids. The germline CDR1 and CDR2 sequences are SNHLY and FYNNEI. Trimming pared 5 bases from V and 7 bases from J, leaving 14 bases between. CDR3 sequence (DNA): TGTGCCAGCAGTCAGGGGCAACTATTTGAAAAACTGTTTTTT. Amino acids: CASSQGQLFEKLFF.

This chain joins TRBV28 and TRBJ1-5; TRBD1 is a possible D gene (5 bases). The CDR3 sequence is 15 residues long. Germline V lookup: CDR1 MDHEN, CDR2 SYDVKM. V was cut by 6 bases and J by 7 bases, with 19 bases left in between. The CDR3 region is CASRPRRVGQQPQHF. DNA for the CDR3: TGTGCCAGCAGACCTCGCCGGGTGGGGCAGCAGCCCCAGCATTTT.

CDR3: CATSDSDREQYF. The DNA of the CDR3 is TGTGCCACCAGTGACTCCGACAGAGAGCAGTACTTC. The chain uses TRBV24-1 and TRBJ2-7; D perhaps matches TRBD1 (5 bases). The V end was cut by 4 bases, the J end by 7 bases, with 10 bases between. CDR1 and CDR2 (germline): KGHDR, SFDVKD. The CDR3 sequence is 12 residues long.

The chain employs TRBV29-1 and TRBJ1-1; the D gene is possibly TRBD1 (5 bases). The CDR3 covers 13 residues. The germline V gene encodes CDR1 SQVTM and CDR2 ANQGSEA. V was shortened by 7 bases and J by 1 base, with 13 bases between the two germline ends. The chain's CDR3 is CSGHPQGNTEAFF. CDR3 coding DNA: TGCAGCGGCCACCCTCAGGGGAACACTGAAGCTTTCTTT.

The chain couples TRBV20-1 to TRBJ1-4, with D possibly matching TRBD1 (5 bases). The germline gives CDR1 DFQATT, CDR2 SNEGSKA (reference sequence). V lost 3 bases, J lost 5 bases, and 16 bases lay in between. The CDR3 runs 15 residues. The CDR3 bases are TGCAGTGCTAGTGAGCGTGGGGCGCCAAATGAAAAACTGTTTTTT. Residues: CSASERGAPNEKLFF.

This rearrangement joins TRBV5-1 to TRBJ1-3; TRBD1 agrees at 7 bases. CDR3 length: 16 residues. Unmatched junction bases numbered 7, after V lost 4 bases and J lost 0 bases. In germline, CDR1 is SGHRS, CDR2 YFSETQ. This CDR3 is CASSTGQAISGNTIYF. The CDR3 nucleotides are TGCGCCAGCAGCACCGGACAGGCGATCTCTGGAAACACCATATATTTT.

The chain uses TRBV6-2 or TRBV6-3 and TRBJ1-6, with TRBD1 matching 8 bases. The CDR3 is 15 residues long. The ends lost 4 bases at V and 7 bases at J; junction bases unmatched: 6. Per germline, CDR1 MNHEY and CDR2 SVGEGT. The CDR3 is CASSSPGTGNSPLHF. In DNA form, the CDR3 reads TGTGCCAGCAGTTCTCCCGGGACAGGAAATTCACCCCTCCACTTT.

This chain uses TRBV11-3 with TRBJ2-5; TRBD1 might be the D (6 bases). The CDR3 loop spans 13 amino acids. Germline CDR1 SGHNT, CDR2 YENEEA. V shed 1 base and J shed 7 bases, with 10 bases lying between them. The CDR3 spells CASSLVPGVTQYF. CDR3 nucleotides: TGTGCCAGCAGCTTAGTGCCAGGGGTGACCCAGTACTTC.

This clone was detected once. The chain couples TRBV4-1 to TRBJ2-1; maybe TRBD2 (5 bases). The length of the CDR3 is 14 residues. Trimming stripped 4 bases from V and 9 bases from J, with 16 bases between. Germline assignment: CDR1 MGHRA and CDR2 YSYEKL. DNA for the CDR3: TGCGCCAGCAGCCGAGGTGCACTAGGCGGTGAGCAGTTCTTC. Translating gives CASSRGALGGEQFF.

The CDR3 DNA reads TGTGCCAGCAGTTACTCTGGGACAGCCGGAGAGGACATTCAGTACTTC. Translation: CASSYSGTAGEDIQYF. The gene calls are TRBV6-2 or TRBV6-3 and TRBJ2-4; 7 nucleotides agree with TRBD1. V lost 0 bases to trimming and J lost 8 bases; unmatched junction nucleotides: 10. Germline assignment: CDR1 MNHEY and CDR2 SVGEGT. The CDR3 has 16 amino acids.

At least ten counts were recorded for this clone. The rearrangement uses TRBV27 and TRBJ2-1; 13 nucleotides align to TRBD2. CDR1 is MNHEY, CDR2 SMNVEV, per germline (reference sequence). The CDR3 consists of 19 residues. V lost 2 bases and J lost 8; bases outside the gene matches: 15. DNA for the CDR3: TGTGCCAGCAGTTTAACCCCCCCTGGACTAGCGGGAGCGTCAGATGAGCAGTTCTTC. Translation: CASSLTPPGLAGASDEQFF.

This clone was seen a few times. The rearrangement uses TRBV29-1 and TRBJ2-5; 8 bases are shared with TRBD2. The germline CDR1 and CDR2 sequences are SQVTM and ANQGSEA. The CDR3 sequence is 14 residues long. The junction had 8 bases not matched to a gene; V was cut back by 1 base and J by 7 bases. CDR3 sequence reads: CSVEGERGPGTQYF. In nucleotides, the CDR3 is TGCAGCGTTGAAGGCGAGCGGGGGCCGGGGACCCAGTACTTC.